This record looks at one T cell receptor (beta chain) sequence and its context. The antigen remains unidentified. The CDR3 is made up of 17 amino acids. Germline V CDR1 and CDR2: MNHNY, SVGAGI (reference sequence). The V and J ends lost 6 bases and 2 bases respectively, with 19 bases between them. These data come from a study of human T cells and chemical hapten exposure. In the study overall: The upper back received 0.01% DPC by patch testing, with results read at 6 days.

TCRdb reprocessed the RACE reads with MiXCR, giving one entry per CDR3 protein. The sample records approximately 74,000 distinct CDR3 sequences, 32% being singletons. The study's findings and limits: Relative to controls, expanded TCRs formed significantly more large CDR3 similarity clusters.

As to time point: patch test 1, 2 weeks after DPC sensitization. The treatment here: therapeutic diphenylcyclopropenone sensitization with weekly scalp DPC. The drawing of blood occurred before each patch test was applied. Sequencing started from total RNA isolated from unfractionated whole blood. The genes are TRBV6-6 and TRBJ2-2; perhaps TRBD2 as D (6 bases). Sample: whole blood, taken in connection with sensitization to the hapten diphenylcyclopropenone (DPC). This clonotype originated in a man aged 35-49 years with alopecia areata. Some clones in this sample may be carry-over from other donors' samples. CDR3 nucleotide sequence: TGTGCCAGCAGCCAAAGCCCGGGAGTTAGTAACACCGGGGAGCTGTTTTTT. Translation gives CASSQSPGVSNTGELFF.